This T cell receptor (beta chain) was recorded in a study of blood T cell repertoires in COVID-19. Study-wide background: Sites in the United States, Italy and Spain provided acute and convalescent COVID-19 samples. Sources were T cells, B-cell-depleted T cells, or PBMCs; the material itself was cDNA or gDNA.

Per the authors' pipeline: Amplifying reference gene primers gave estimates of nucleated cell counts. Profiling relied on immunoSEQ multiplex PCR, and the TCRdb table lists in-frame clones only, not all of them. V, J and clone size reflect that table, while D and trimming were determined from the DNA. The table shows about 210,000 clones, with 80% occurring only once. The CDR3 has 13 amino acids. From germline, CDR1 is ENHRY and CDR2 SYGVKD. With 4 bases removed from V and 3 bases from J, the gap between germline ends came to 8 bases. What was sequenced was peripheral blood. The receptor was isolated from a human donor in a cohort sampled during active COVID-19. The chain recombines TRBV10-3 with TRBJ2-3; tentatively, D is TRBD2 (5 bases). The CDR3 is CAISGTATDTQYF. The DNA of the CDR3 is TGTGCCATCAGTGGGACTGCTACAGATACGCAGTATTTT.